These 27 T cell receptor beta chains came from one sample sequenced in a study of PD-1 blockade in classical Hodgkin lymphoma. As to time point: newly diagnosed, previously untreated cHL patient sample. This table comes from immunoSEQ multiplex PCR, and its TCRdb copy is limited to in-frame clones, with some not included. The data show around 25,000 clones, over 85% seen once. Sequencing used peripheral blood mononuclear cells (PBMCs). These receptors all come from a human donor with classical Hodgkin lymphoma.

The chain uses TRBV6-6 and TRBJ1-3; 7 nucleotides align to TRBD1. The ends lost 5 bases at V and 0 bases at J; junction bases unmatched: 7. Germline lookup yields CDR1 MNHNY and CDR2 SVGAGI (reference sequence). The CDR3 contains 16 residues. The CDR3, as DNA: TGTGCCAGCAGTATCAGGGGACAGAGCTCTGGAAACACCATATATTTT. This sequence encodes CASSIRGQSSGNTIYF.

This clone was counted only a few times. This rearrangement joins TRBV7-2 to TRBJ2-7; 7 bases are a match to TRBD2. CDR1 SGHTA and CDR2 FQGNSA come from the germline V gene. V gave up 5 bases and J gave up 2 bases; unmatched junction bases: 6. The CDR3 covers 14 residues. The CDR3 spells CASSGAGRPYEQYF. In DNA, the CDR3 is TGTGCCAGCAGCGGAGCGGGGCGTCCCTACGAGCAGTACTTC.

CDR3 protein: CASSLTGSGNTIYF. CDR3 coding DNA: TGTGCCAGCAGTTTGACAGGTTCTGGAAACACCATATATTTT. The chain uses TRBV7-9 and TRBJ1-3; D perhaps matches TRBD1 (6 bases). Germline values: CDR1 SEHNR, CDR2 FQNEAQ (reference sequence). Trimming cost V 6 bases and J 1 base, with 10 bases left between them. The CDR3 covers 14 residues.

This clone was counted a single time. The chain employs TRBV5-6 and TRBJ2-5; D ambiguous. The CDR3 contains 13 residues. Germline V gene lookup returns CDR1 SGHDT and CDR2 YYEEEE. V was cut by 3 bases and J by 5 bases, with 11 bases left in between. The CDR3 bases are TGTGCCAGCAGCTCCGGCAGATTTGAGACCCAGTACTTC. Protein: CASSSGRFETQYF.

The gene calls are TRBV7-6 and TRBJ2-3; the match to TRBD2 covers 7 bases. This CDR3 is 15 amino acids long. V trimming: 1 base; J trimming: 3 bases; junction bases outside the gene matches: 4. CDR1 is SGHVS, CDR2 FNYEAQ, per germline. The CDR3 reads CASSLGRGGTDTQYF. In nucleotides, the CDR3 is TGTGCCAGCAGCTTAGGACGGGGAGGGACAGATACGCAGTATTTT.

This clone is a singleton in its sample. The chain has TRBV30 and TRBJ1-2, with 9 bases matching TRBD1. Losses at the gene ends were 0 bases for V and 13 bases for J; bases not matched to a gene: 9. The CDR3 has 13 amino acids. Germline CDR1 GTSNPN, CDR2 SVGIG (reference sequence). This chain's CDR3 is CAWSVWGQGLSTF. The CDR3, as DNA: TGTGCCTGGAGTGTATGGGGACAGGGCCTTTCCACCTTC.

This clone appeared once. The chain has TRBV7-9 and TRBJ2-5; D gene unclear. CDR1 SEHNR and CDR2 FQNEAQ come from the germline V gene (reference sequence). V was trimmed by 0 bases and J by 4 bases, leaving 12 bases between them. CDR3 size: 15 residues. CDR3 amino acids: CASSLAVIVRETQYF. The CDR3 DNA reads TGTGCCAGCAGCTTAGCGGTGATAGTGAGAGAGACCCAGTACTTC.

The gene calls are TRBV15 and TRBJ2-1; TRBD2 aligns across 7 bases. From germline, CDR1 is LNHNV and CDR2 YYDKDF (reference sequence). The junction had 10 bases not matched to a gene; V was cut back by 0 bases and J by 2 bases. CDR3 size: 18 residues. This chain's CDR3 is CATSRDNPASGTYNEQFF. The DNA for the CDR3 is TGTGCCACCAGCAGAGATAATCCCGCTAGCGGTACCTACAATGAGCAGTTCTTC.

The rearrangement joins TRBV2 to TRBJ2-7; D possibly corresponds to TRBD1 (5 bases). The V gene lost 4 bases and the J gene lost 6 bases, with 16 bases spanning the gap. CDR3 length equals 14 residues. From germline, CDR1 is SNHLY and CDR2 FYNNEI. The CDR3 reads CASSGAQGRREQYF. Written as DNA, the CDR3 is TGTGCCAGCAGTGGGGCCCAGGGTCGACGCGAGCAGTACTTC.

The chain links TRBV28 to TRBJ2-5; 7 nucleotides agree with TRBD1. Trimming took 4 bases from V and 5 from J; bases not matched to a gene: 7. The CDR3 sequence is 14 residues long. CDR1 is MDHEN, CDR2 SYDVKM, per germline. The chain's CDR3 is CASSSIQGWETQYF. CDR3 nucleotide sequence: TGTGCCAGCAGTTCAATACAGGGGTGGGAGACCCAGTACTTC.

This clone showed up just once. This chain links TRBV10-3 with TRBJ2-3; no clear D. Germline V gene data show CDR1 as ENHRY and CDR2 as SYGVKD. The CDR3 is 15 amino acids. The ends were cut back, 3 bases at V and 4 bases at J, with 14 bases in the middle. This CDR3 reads CAISEISLEADTQYF. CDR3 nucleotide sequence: TGTGCCATCAGTGAAATTAGTCTAGAGGCAGATACGCAGTATTTT.

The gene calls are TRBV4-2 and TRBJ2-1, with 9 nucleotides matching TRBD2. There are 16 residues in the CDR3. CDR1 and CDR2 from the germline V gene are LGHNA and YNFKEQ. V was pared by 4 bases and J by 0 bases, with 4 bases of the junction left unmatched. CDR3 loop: CASSLGLASSYNEQFF. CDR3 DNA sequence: TGTGCCAGCAGCCTCGGACTAGCGAGCTCCTACAATGAGCAGTTCTTC.

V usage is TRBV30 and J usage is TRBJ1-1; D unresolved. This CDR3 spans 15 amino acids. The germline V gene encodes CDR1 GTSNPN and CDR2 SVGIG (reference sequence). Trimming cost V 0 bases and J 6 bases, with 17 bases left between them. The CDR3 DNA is TGTGCCTGGAGTGTAGGGCAGATGAGAACCGCTGAAGCTTTCTTT. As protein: CAWSVGQMRTAEAFF.

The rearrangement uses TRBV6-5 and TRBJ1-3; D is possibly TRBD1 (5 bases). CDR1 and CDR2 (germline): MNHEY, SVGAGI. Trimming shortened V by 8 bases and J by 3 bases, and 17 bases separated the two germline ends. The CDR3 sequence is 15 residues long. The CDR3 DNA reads TGTGCCAGCGCGAGTACAGGTTCCTTTGGAAACACCATATATTTT. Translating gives CASASTGSFGNTIYF.

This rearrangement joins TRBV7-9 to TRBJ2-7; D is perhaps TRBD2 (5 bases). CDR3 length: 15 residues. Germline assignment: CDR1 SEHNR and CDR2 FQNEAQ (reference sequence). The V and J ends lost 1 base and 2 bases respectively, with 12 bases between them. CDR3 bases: TGTGCCAGCAGCTTAGGAGGAGGCGGCACCTACGAGCAGTACTTC. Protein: CASSLGGGGTYEQYF.

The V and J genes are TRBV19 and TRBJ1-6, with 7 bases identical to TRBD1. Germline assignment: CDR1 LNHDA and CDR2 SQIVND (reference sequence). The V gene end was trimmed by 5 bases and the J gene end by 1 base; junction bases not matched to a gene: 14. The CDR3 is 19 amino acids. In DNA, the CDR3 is TGTGCCAGTAGTCCCTCCCACGCGAGGGGGCTATCCTATAATTCACCCCTCCACTTT. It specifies CASSPSHARGLSYNSPLHF.

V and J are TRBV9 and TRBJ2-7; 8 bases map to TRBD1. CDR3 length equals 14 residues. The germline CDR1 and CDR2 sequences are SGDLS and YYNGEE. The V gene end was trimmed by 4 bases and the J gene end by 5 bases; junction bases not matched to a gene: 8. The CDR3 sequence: CASSPRTGSHEQYF. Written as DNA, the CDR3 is TGTGCCAGCAGCCCTCGGACAGGGAGTCACGAGCAGTACTTC.

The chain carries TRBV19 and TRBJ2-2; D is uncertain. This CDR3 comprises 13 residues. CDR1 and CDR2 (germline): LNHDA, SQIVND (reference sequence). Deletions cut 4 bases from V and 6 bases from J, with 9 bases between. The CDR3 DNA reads TGTGCCAGTAGTAATATCGGAGCCGGGGAGCTGTTTTTT. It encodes CASSNIGAGELFF.

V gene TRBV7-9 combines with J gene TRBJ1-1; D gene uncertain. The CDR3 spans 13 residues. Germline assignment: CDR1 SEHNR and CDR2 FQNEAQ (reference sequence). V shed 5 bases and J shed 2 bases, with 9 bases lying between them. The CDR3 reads CASSITANTEAFF. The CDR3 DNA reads TGTGCCAGCAGCATCACTGCAAACACTGAAGCTTTCTTT. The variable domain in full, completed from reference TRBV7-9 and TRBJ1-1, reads DTGVSQNPRHKITKRGQNVTFRCDPISEHNRLYWYRQTLGQGPEFLTYFQNEAQLEKSRLLSDRFSAERPKGSFSTLEIQRTEQGDSAMYLCASSITANTEAFFGQGTRLTVV.

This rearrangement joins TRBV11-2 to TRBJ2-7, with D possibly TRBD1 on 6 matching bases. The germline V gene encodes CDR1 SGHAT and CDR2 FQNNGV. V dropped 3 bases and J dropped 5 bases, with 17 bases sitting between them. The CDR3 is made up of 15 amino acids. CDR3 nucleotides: TGTGCCAGCAGCTTTGGCCCAGGGGCGTTGGACGAGCAGTACTTC. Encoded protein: CASSFGPGALDEQYF.

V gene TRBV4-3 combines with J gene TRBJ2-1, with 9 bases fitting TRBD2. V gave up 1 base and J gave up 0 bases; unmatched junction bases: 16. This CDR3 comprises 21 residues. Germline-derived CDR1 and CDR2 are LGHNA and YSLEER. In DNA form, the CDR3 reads TGCGCCAGCAGCCAAGGAGATGCTAGCGGGAACCAAAAAGACTCCTACAATGAGCAGTTCTTC. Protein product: CASSQGDASGNQKDSYNEQFF.

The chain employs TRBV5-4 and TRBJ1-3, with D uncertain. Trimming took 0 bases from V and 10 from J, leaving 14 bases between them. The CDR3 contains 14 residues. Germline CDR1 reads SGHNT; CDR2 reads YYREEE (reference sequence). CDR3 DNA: TGTGCCAGCAGCTTGGTCCCTTACGCTCCGACCATATATTTT. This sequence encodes CASSLVPYAPTIYF.

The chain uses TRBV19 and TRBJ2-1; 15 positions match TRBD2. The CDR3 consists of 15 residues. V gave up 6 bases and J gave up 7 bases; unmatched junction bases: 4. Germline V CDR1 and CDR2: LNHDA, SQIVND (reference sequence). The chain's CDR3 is CASRPGTSGGNEQFF. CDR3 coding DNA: TGTGCCAGTAGGCCAGGGACTAGCGGGGGGAATGAGCAGTTCTTC.

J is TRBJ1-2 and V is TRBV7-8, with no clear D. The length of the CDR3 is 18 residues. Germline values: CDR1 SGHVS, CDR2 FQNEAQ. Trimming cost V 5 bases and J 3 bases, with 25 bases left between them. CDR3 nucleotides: TGTGCCAGCAGCCTTAGGTCCGCCCGGTCCCCATCCGACTATGGCTACACCTTC. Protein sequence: CASSLRSARSPSDYGYTF.

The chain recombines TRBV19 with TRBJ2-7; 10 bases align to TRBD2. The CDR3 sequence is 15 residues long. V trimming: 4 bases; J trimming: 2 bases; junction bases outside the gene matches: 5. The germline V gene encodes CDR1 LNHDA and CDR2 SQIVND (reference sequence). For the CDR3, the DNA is TGTGCCAGTAGTACAAGTAGCGGGGGGCCCTACGAGCAGTACTTC. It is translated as CASSTSSGGPYEQYF.

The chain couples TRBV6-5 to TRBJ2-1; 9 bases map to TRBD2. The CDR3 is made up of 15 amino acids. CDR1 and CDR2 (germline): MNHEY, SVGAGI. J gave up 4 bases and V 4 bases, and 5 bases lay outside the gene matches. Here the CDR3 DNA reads TGTGCCAGCAGTTTAGCGGGAGTGGGATACAATGAGCAGTTCTTC. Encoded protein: CASSLAGVGYNEQFF.

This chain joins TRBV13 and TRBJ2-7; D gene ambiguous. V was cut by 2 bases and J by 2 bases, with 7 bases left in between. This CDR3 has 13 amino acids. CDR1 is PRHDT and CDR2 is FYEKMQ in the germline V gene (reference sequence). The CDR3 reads CASSLSPTYEQYF. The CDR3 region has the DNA TGTGCCAGCAGCTTAAGTCCGACCTACGAGCAGTACTTC.